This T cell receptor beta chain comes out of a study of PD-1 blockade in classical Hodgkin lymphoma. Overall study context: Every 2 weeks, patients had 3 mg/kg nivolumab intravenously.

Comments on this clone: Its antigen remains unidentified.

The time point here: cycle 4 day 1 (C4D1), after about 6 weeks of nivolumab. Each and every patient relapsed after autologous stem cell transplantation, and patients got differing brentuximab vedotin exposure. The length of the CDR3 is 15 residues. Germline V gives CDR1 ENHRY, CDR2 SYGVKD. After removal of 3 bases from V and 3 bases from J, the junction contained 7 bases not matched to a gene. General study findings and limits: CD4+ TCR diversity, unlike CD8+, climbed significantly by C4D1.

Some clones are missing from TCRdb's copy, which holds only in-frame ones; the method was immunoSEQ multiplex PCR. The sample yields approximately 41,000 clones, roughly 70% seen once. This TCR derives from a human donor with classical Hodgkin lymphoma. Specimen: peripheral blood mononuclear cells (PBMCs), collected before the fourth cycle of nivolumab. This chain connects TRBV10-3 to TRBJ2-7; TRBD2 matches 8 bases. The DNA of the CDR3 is TGTGCCATCAGTGACGGCGGGGGGTTGCACTACGAGCAGTACTTC. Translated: CAISDGGGLHYEQYF.